This TCR beta chain was recorded in a study of cytomegalovirus exposure and HLA in healthy donors. The CDR3 has 13 amino acids. V trimming: 2 bases; J trimming: 7 bases; junction bases outside the gene matches: 5. Germline V CDR1 and CDR2: MNHNY, SVGAGI (reference sequence). PCR amplification relied on 60 Vbeta primers (plus 13 Jbeta primers). Produced via immunoSEQ multiplex PCR; TCRdb's table is partial and in-frame only. The sample records about 160,000 clones, roughly 71% being singletons. The clonotype originates from a woman in her 50s in good health and CMV-seropositive. The sample taken for sequencing was PBMCs. This sequence joins TRBV6-6 and TRBJ2-7; 7 bases map to TRBD1. CDR3 loop: CASSYGNRGEQYF. In nucleotides, the CDR3 is TGTGCCAGCAGTTACGGAAACAGGGGAGAGCAGTACTTC.